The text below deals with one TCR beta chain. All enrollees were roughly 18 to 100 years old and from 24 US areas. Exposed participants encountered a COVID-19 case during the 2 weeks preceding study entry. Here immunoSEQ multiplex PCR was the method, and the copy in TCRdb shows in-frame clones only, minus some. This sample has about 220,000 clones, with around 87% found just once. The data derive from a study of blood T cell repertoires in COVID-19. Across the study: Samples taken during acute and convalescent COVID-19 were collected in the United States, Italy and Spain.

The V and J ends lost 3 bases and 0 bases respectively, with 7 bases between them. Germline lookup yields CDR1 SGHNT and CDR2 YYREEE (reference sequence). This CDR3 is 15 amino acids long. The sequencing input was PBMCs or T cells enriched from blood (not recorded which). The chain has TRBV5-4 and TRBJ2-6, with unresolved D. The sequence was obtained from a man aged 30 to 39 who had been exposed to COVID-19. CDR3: CASSSVFSGANVLTF. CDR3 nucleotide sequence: TGTGCCAGCAGCTCCGTTTTCTCTGGGGCCAACGTCCTGACTTTC.